A single sample is the source of the 24 T cell receptor beta chains below, sequenced in a study of blood T cell repertoires in COVID-19. Assay used: immunoSEQ multiplex PCR; TCRdb lists only in-frame clones, some missing. In the table there are 300,000 or so clones, roughly 86% of which are singletons. Sequences were obtained from peripheral blood. These receptors were taken from a woman aged 45-60 years who had recovered from COVID-19.

V and J are TRBV3-1 (or the pseudogene TRBV3-2) and TRBJ2-6; D ambiguous. V was trimmed by 5 bases and J by 4 bases, leaving 9 bases between them. CDR1 and CDR2 (germline): LGHDT, YNNKEL (reference sequence). There are 14 residues in the CDR3. DNA for the CDR3: TGTGCCAGCAGCGGTAGTGCCGGGGCCAACGTCCTGACTTTC. It translates to CASSGSAGANVLTF.

The chain joins TRBV20-1 to TRBJ2-4; no reliable D call. This CDR3 region has 15 residues. CDR1 DFQATT and CDR2 SNEGSKA come from the germline V gene (reference sequence). Trimming cost V 3 bases and J 0 bases, with 12 bases left between them. CDR3 nucleotides: TGCAGTGCTAGTTTTGCGAGAGTAGCCAAAAACATTCAGTACTTC. This encodes CSASFARVAKNIQYF.

V is TRBV7-2 and J is TRBJ2-5, with D maybe TRBD1 (5 bases). V lost 6 bases, J lost 2 bases, and 10 bases lay in between. CDR1 and CDR2 (germline): SGHTA, FQGNSA. The CDR3 is made up of 13 amino acids. The CDR3 here is CASRWGGQETQYF. For the CDR3, the DNA is TGTGCCAGCAGGTGGGGCGGACAAGAGACCCAGTACTTC.

This clone has only one observation. The chain carries TRBV15 and TRBJ1-2; D not resolved. CDR3 size: 13 residues. Germline V gives CDR1 LNHNV, CDR2 YYDKDF (reference sequence). The V gene lost 3 bases and the J gene lost 9 bases, with 14 bases spanning the gap. CDR3 sequence: CATSSLYRVSYTF. CDR3 nucleotides: TGTGCCACCAGCAGCCTATATCGGGTAAGCTACACCTTC.

This clone has just a few counts. V usage is TRBV10-3 and J usage is TRBJ1-5, with TRBD1 identical over 7 bases. Trimming at V came to 2 bases and at J to 9 bases, leaving 10 bases not matched to a gene. Germline loops: CDR1 ENHRY, CDR2 SYGVKD. The CDR3 is 15 residues long. The CDR3 bases are TGTGCCATCAGTGAGGGGACAGCCGTTTATGGGCCCCAGCATTTT. It translates to CAISEGTAVYGPQHF.

The chain couples TRBV11-3 to TRBJ2-3; TRBD1 matches at 9 bases. CDR3 length equals 16 residues. The germline gives CDR1 SGHNT, CDR2 YENEEA. V lost 4 bases to trimming and J lost 12 bases; unmatched junction nucleotides: 17. CDR3 amino acids: CASSSETGTGSQRQYF. For the CDR3, the DNA is TGTGCCAGCAGCTCCGAAACCGGGACAGGGAGCCAAAGACAGTATTTT.

There are many counts of this clone. This CDR3 is also generated by other DNA sequences in the sample. The chain carries TRBV20-1 and TRBJ2-7, with D possibly TRBD1 on 5 matching bases. The CDR3 loop spans 12 amino acids. V lost 6 bases, J lost 3 bases, and 12 bases lay in between. CDR1 and CDR2 from the germline V gene are DFQATT and SNEGSKA (reference sequence). The CDR3 sequence is CSASKDSYEQYF. CDR3 nucleotides: TGCAGTGCCAGTAAAGACAGCTACGAGCAGTACTTC.

The CDR3, as DNA: TGTGCCAGCAGAGCGACAGCGGGAAATGAGCAGTTCTTC. Protein: CASRATAGNEQFF. The J gene is TRBJ2-1, the V gene TRBV9; the match to TRBD2 covers 7 bases. The CDR3 has 13 amino acids. The trim removed 5 bases at V and 7 bases at J, leaving 6 bases unmatched. CDR1 and CDR2 from the germline V gene are SGDLS and YYNGEE.

This chain connects TRBV28 to TRBJ2-7; 10 bases line up with TRBD2. J gave up 6 bases and V 7 bases, and 9 bases lay outside the gene matches. The CDR3 consists of 14 residues. Germline V CDR1 and CDR2: MDHEN, SYDVKM. The CDR3 DNA reads as TGTGCCAGCATTCCGGGACTAGCGACATCCGAGCAGTACTTC. Amino acid sequence: CASIPGLATSEQYF.

The V and J genes are TRBV16 and TRBJ1-5, with TRBD1 matching 10 bases. In germline, CDR1 is KGHSY, CDR2 FQNENV. Losses at the gene ends were 0 bases for V and 4 bases for J; bases not matched to a gene: 0. The CDR3 covers 15 residues. The CDR3 region is CASSQSGQGNQPQHF. CDR3 in DNA: TGTGCCAGCAGCCAATCGGGACAGGGGAATCAGCCCCAGCATTTT.

The chain carries TRBV7-9 and TRBJ2-7, with D unclear. The V gene lost 3 bases and the J gene lost 0 bases, with 15 bases spanning the gap. This CDR3 is 16 amino acids long. Germline CDR1 and CDR2: SEHNR and FQNEAQ (reference sequence). CDR3 in amino acids: CASSLLIGFSSYEQYF. CDR3 nucleotides: TGTGCCAGCAGCTTGCTCATCGGGTTTAGCTCCTACGAGCAGTACTTC.

DNA of the CDR3: TGTGCCAGCACATGGTATGCGGGTAACACTGAAGCTTTCTTT. Translation gives CASTWYAGNTEAFF. This chain joins TRBV27 and TRBJ1-1, with unresolved D. CDR1 is MNHEY, CDR2 SMNVEV, per germline (reference sequence). Trimming cost V 7 bases and J 2 bases, with 14 bases left between them. This CDR3 has 14 residues.

This clone was seen only a few times. This chain uses TRBV19 with TRBJ2-1; 8 positions match TRBD2. V dropped 6 bases and J dropped 1; count of bases not matched to a gene: 5. The CDR3 is made up of 15 amino acids. Germline V gives CDR1 LNHDA, CDR2 SQIVND (reference sequence). CDR3 nucleotide sequence: TGTGCCAGTAGCCTAGCGGGTGAATCCTACAATGAGCAGTTCTTC. This codes for CASSLAGESYNEQFF.

The V and J genes are TRBV5-3 and TRBJ2-7, with 11 bases fitting TRBD1. TRBV5-3 is filed as an ORF, its function uncertain. The CDR3 contains 14 residues. Germline trimming cut 9 bases from V and 5 bases from J; bases unmatched to any gene: 10. CDR3 in amino acids: CAITPGQGVHEQYF. CDR3 coding DNA: TGTGCCATCACACCGGGACAGGGGGTCCACGAGCAGTACTTC.

CDR3 coding DNA: TGTGCCATTCGAGGGGACAGGGGGCGATGGGAGCAGTACTTC. Amino acid sequence: CAIRGDRGRWEQYF. The rearrangement joins TRBV10-3 to TRBJ2-7, with 12 nucleotides matching TRBD1. This CDR3 has 14 residues. Germline-derived CDR1 and CDR2 are ENHRY and SYGVKD. With V trimmed by 9 bases and J by 7 bases, 10 bases remained unmatched.

This clone has just one count. V and J are TRBV27 and TRBJ2-3; a weak D match, TRBD2 (7 bases). V gave up 3 bases and J gave up 2 bases, with 18 bases separating them. This CDR3 comprises 17 residues. CDR1 MNHEY and CDR2 SMNVEV come from the germline V gene (reference sequence). CDR3 sequence (DNA): TGTGCCAGCAGTTTGGGGGGGCTTGCGGGGGCCACAGATACGCAGTATTTT. It is translated as CASSLGGLAGATDTQYF.

The chain recombines TRBV7-2 with TRBJ1-6; D is undetermined. V lost 2 bases and J 5 bases, leaving 4 bases between the germline ends. Germline V lookup: CDR1 SGHTA, CDR2 FQGNSA. CDR3 length: 13 amino acids. The CDR3 reads CASSLRDNSPLHF. The CDR3 nucleotides read TGTGCCAGCAGCTTACGAGATAATTCACCCCTCCACTTT.

As DNA, the CDR3 is TGTGCCAGCGGGGCAAACTACGAGCAGTACTTC. Protein sequence: CASGANYEQYF. V is TRBV5-4 and J is TRBJ2-7, with TRBD1 as a possible D gene (5 bases). CDR3 length: 11 amino acids. Germline V gene data show CDR1 as SGHNT and CDR2 as YYREEE (reference sequence). Trimming took off 7 bases at V and 3 bases at J, with 8 bases between the two ends.

The J gene is TRBJ1-5, the V gene TRBV6-5; perhaps TRBD1 as D (5 bases). The CDR3 totals 13 residues. Germline lookup yields CDR1 MNHEY and CDR2 SVGAGI. With 8 bases removed from V and 3 bases from J, the gap between germline ends came to 11 bases. The CDR3 loop is CASGRQLNQPQHF. The CDR3 coding sequence is TGTGCCAGCGGCCGACAGCTCAATCAGCCCCAGCATTTT.

The chain joins TRBV27 to TRBJ1-2; 9 bases fit TRBD1. Per germline, CDR1 MNHEY and CDR2 SMNVEV (reference sequence). The length of the CDR3 is 15 residues. V lost 5 bases, J lost 5 bases, and 9 bases stayed unmatched. DNA of the CDR3: TGTGCCAGCAGTCTCTCCTTGGGACAGGGATATGGCTACACCTTC. This sequence encodes CASSLSLGQGYGYTF.

The V gene is TRBV18, the J gene TRBJ1-4; D remains unclear. The ends were cut back, 3 bases at V and 4 bases at J, with 6 bases in the middle. The CDR3 has 13 residues. Germline V gives CDR1 KGHSH, CDR2 LQKENI. The CDR3 sequence: CASSPSLNEKLFF. The CDR3 DNA follows: TGTGCCAGCTCACCGAGTCTTAATGAAAAACTGTTTTTT.

J is TRBJ1-3 and V is TRBV2; no clear D. The CDR3 extends over 13 amino acids. Per germline, CDR1 SNHLY and CDR2 FYNNEI. Trimming pared 4 bases from V and 2 bases from J, leaving 6 bases between. The CDR3 DNA follows: TGTGCCAGCAGTGGGAGTCCTGGAAACACCATATATTTT. Encoded protein: CASSGSPGNTIYF.

V usage is TRBV11-3 and J usage is TRBJ2-7; possible D gene TRBD2, 5 bases. The germline V gene encodes CDR1 SGHNT and CDR2 YENEEA. The length of the CDR3 is 16 residues. V dropped 4 bases and J dropped 0 bases, with 16 bases sitting between them. The CDR3 sequence: CASSCPLRATSYEQYF. In DNA form, the CDR3 reads TGTGCCAGCAGCTGCCCCTTGAGGGCCACCTCCTACGAGCAGTACTTC.

The chain combines TRBV20-1 with TRBJ1-5; 8 bases line up with TRBD1. This CDR3 has 13 residues. With V trimmed by 5 bases and J by 7 bases, 7 bases remained unmatched. Germline CDR1 is DFQATT and CDR2 is SNEGSKA (reference sequence). CDR3 region: CSARGQGGQPQHF. The CDR3, as DNA: TGCAGTGCTCGTGGACAGGGTGGCCAGCCCCAGCATTTT.